This TCR beta chain was sequenced for a study of Graves' ophthalmopathy and Graves' hyperthyroidism. Looking at the study overall: The blood sample was drawn at first diagnosis and before any treatment. Whole-study results and caveats: The model predicted ophthalmopathy progression with about 69% sensitivity and approximately 72% specificity. Most expanded clonotypes from thyroid (those above 0.001 frequency) were also found in blood.

Regarding this clonotype: Its specificity is unknown.

For repertoire sequencing, the TCR beta CDR3 regions were amplified from RNA transcripts. The library came from an HTBI-primed first-round RT-PCR and a second-round multiplex PCR. TCRdb reprocessed the multiplex PCR reads via MiXCR and lists one record per CDR3 protein. The sample contains 400,000 to 450,000 distinct CDR3 sequences, roughly 21% of which appear only once. Excluded were patients with other autoimmune diseases, uncontrolled infections, pregnancy or lactation. V lost 7 bases, J lost 1 base, and 13 bases lay in between. This CDR3 comprises 14 residues. Germline V gene lookup returns CDR1 MNHEY and CDR2 SVGEGT.

The source is a woman between 18 and 29 years old with stable Graves' hyperthyroidism. The rearrangement uses TRBV6-2 or TRBV6-3 and TRBJ1-1; tentative D call: TRBD1 (5 bases). Sequences were obtained from peripheral blood. The CDR3 loop is CASNRGAGNTEAFF. As DNA, the CDR3 is TGTGCCAGCAATAGAGGGGCCGGGAACACTGAAGCTTTCTTT.